This is a list of T cell receptor beta chains from one sample in a study of T cell responses to AZD1222 COVID-19 vaccine. The repertoire was sequenced with immunoSEQ multiplex PCR; TCRdb's copy has only in-frame clones and lacks some. The sample has about 120,000 clones; about four fifths are singletons. This specimen consisted of peripheral blood, obtained on day 0 of AZD1222 vaccination. The receptors here all came from an adult in good health. The CDR3 runs from the conserved cysteine through the conserved F or W. The order of the fields is D gene, V gene, clone size, J gene, CDR3 protein, CDR3 DNA. D genes are given only for firm matches. Size is stated for part of the rows, as once, few or many counts, or as a class when the clone is expanded.

-,TRBV4-2,-,TRBJ1-1,CASSQVGVDTEAFF,TGTGCCAGCAGCCAAGTCGGGGTTGACACTGAAGCTTTCTTT
-,TRBV12-5,once,TRBJ2-1,CASGLVPGGQQFF,TGTGCTAGTGGTTTGGTACCTGGGGGACAGCAGTTCTTC
-,TRBV5-6,-,TRBJ1-1,CASSLLGANTEAFF,TGTGCCAGCAGCTTGTTAGGGGCGAACACTGAAGCTTTCTTT
TRBD2,TRBV7-9,-,TRBJ2-7,CASSPDDGQRGNEQYF,TGTGCCAGCAGCCCCGACGACGGGCAGCGGGGGAACGAGCAGTACTTC
TRBD1,TRBV9,-,TRBJ2-2,CASTGTVNTGELFF,TGTGCCAGCACCGGGACAGTGAACACCGGGGAGCTGTTTTTT
-,TRBV7-2,-,TRBJ1-2,CASSLADSYGYTF,TGTGCCAGCAGCTTAGCCGACTCCTATGGCTACACCTTC
-,TRBV27,-,TRBJ1-4,CASSSRGSMEKLFF,TGTGCCAGCAGTTCTCGGGGTTCCATGGAAAAACTGTTTTTT
-,TRBV29-1,-,TRBJ1-5,CSVEVGGAQHF,TGCAGCGTTGAAGTAGGCGGTGCCCAGCATTTT
-,TRBV7-9,-,TRBJ1-4,CASGAPYETNEKLFF,TGTGCCAGCGGGGCGCCATACGAGACTAATGAAAAACTGTTTTTT
TRBD1,TRBV11-2,-,TRBJ1-2,CASSLNGDRGASGYTF,TGTGCCAGCAGTTTAAACGGGGACAGGGGAGCAAGTGGCTACACCTTC
-,TRBV28,-,TRBJ2-2,CASRYREPGELFF,TGTGCCAGCAGGTACAGGGAACCCGGGGAGCTGTTTTTT
TRBD1,TRBV7-2,-,TRBJ1-2,CASSSGQIFNYGYTF,TGTGCCAGCAGCTCGGGACAGATCTTTAACTATGGCTACACCTTC
-,TRBV6-5,-,TRBJ1-6,CASSLRDRDNSPLHF,TGTGCCAGCAGCCTCCGGGACCGCGATAATTCACCCCTCCACTTT
-,TRBV2,-,TRBJ1-4,CASSDGGIGTNEKLFF,TGTGCCAGCAGTGATGGGGGAATTGGAACTAATGAAAAACTGTTTTTT
-,TRBV18,-,TRBJ2-7,CASSPSDSLGLQYF,TGTGCCAGCTCACCATCGGACAGTCTGGGTCTCCAGTACTTC
-,TRBV30,-,TRBJ2-5,CACHRSSETQYF,TGTGCCTGCCACCGGTCATCAGAGACCCAGTACTTC
TRBD1,TRBV3-1/TRBV3-2,-,TRBJ2-5,CASSQEFRTGGGETQYF,TGTGCCAGCAGCCAAGAATTTAGGACAGGGGGCGGGGAGACCCAGTACTTC
TRBD2,TRBV11-3,-,TRBJ2-1,CASSLRETYNEQFF,TGTGCCAGCAGCTTGCGGGAGACCTACAATGAGCAGTTCTTC
-,TRBV11-2,once,TRBJ2-3,CASSLGFGTSTDTQYF,TGTGCCAGCAGCTTAGGGTTCGGGACCTCCACAGATACGCAGTATTTT
-,TRBV2,few,TRBJ2-5,CASSDWGTKTQYF,TGTGCCAGCAGTGATTGGGGTACGAAGACCCAGTACTTC
-,TRBV10-3,-,TRBJ1-1,CAIMAGPNTEAFF,TGTGCCATCATGGCAGGGCCGAACACTGAAGCTTTCTTT
-,TRBV2,many,TRBJ1-6,CASSERAGSSPLHF,TGTGCCAGCAGTGAGCGGGCCGGTAGCTCACCCCTCCACTTT
-,TRBV18,-,TRBJ2-3,CASSPTSGDTQYF,TGTGCCAGCTCACCGACCAGTGGGGATACGCAGTATTTT
TRBD2,TRBV28,-,TRBJ2-1,CASSYSSGGAWEQFF,TGTGCCAGCAGTTACTCTAGCGGGGGGGCCTGGGAGCAGTTCTTC
-,TRBV14,once,TRBJ2-5,CASSQYRGFQETQYF,TGTGCCAGCAGCCAATACCGGGGGTTCCAAGAGACCCAGTACTTC
TRBD1,TRBV18,-,TRBJ1-2,CASSPRTGTYGYTF,TGTGCCAGCTCACCACGGACAGGGACCTATGGCTACACCTTC
TRBD2,TRBV2,-,TRBJ2-1,CASSAGGALSYNEQFF,TGTGCCAGCAGTGCGGGAGGGGCCTTGTCCTACAATGAGCAGTTCTTC
-,TRBV7-2,-,TRBJ1-1,CASSPQRDTEAFF,TGTGCCAGCAGCCCACAGAGGGACACTGAAGCTTTCTTT
-,TRBV18,-,TRBJ1-1,CASSPSVGEAFF,TGTGCCAGCTCACCTTCGGTGGGAGAAGCTTTCTTT
-,TRBV18,-,TRBJ2-5,CASSPGVGETQYF,TGTGCCAGCTCACCGGGGGTCGGAGAGACCCAGTACTTC
TRBD1,TRBV25-1,-,TRBJ1-6,CATSRTGEYSPLHF,TGTGCCACATCCCGGACAGGGGAGTATTCACCCCTCCACTTT
-,TRBV7-2,-,TRBJ2-5,CASSFQGSLETQYF,TGTGCCAGCAGTTTCCAGGGATCTTTAGAGACCCAGTACTTC